This T cell receptor (beta chain) was retrieved from a study of blood T cell repertoires in COVID-19 (TCRdb year 2020). Regarding the research as a whole: Collaborator samples came from the United States, Italy and Spain and covered acute and convalescent phases of COVID-19. The material from the prospective study consisted of cDNA or gDNA derived from T cells, B-cell-depleted T cells, or PBMCs. Subjects who had been exposed to COVID-19, were actively infected with it, or had recovered from it provided the deeply sampled blood TCRbeta repertoires that made up the dataset. The repertoires were released in a freely available public database meant as a resource for research on the immune response to SARS-CoV-2. The samples were drawn from the first 160 participants of the ongoing ImmuneRACE study and from over 950 subjects provided by 6 global collaborators. The sample metadata nearly always contained a de-identified subject ID, COVID-19 status, age in years and sex. HLA class I and class II types, where available, came from metadata supplied by the sample provider rather than from assay-based typing. What the authors observed across the whole study: Clinical and demographic metadata were provided uncurated, with the amount varying by source and participant.

V is trimmed back by 3 bases and J by 4 bases, and the junction contains 5 bases that no gene match accounts for. From a lookup of the germline V gene, CDR1 and CDR2 are SGHRS and YFSETQ. Inclusive of the bounding cysteine and phenylalanine, the CDR3 is 15 residues long. Only the CDR3 DNA stays, 45 bases, in frame from base 1. Whole blood was collected in K2EDTA tubes by collaborating institutions according to the institutions' own protocols. Collaborator samples were shipped for TCRbeta analysis as frozen whole blood, isolated PBMCs, or DNA extracted from either sample type. TCRbeta CDR3 regions were amplified from genomic DNA by means of the immunoSEQ Assay, a bias-controlled multiplex PCR. The authors processed their data as follows. The number of nucleated cells in each sample was estimated by amplification of reference gene primers within the assay. To quantify the absolute abundance of each unique TCRbeta CDR3 rearrangement, sequence reads were collapsed and filtered. For each sample, productive Simpson clonality was calculated as the square root of Simpson's diversity index across productive rearrangements. Entries here come from immuneACCESS through TCRdb and include only in-frame sequences with V and J called. Some clones fail to appear in such tables; in the studies checked, an unresolved V gene covers under half of the shortfall, and the cause of the remainder is unknown. V, J and clone size are those of that table, while D and trimming were read from the DNA. The sample profile shows roughly 80,000 clones; 90% of them were found once. The top ten clonotypes cover approximately 16% of the sample.

About this clone: Which antigen it targets is not known. The sample holds no much larger clone one base away, and base qualities are not on file.

Sequencing was done on a sample of peripheral blood. The chain is made from TRBV5-1 and TRBJ1-5, with 9 bases aligning to TRBD1. This clonotype was obtained from a woman older than 75 with active or convalescent COVID-19. The DNA reads as follows: TGCGCCAGCAGCTACACCGGGACAGGGAATCAGCCCCAGCATTTT. Its protein reads: CASSYTGTGNQPQHF.